These T cell receptor beta chains were read from a single sample in a study of CD8+ T cells in alopecia areata. Only in-frame clones appear in the TCRdb table, and some are missing; sequencing was by immunoSEQ multiplex PCR. The data hold about 290,000 clones, with 58% observed a single time. The source was CD4+ T cells sorted from blood, collected at week 24, from a patient treated with tofacitinib. Source of these receptors: a human donor with alopecia areata. Both conserved end residues are part of each CDR3. The order of the fields is clone size, V gene, J gene, D gene, CDR3 DNA, CDR3 protein. A D gene is named only where the DNA matches it firmly. A clone size is listed for some rows: how often the clone was seen (once, few, many), or a class if it is expanded.

size: few; V: TRBV7-9; J: TRBJ2-1; D: TRBD2; DNA: TGTGCCAGCAGCTCTCTTTTGGGACTAGCGAATGAGCAGTTCTTC; CDR3: CASSSLLGLANEQFF
size: .; V: TRBV30; J: TRBJ2-7; D: .; DNA: TGTGCCTGGAACTATTCCCCGAGTTGGGAGCAGTACTTC; CDR3: CAWNYSPSWEQYF
size: .; V: TRBV7-9; J: TRBJ1-5; D: .; DNA: TGTGCCAGCAGCCCCGACAGTACCGCCCAGCATTTT; CDR3: CASSPDSTAQHF
size: .; V: TRBV30; J: TRBJ1-2; D: TRBD1; DNA: TGTGCCTGGACCGCGGACAGGGGCTATGGCTACACCTTC; CDR3: CAWTADRGYGYTF
size: .; V: TRBV19; J: TRBJ2-1; D: .; DNA: TGTGCCAGTGGGATGAATGAGCAGTTCTTC; CDR3: CASGMNEQFF
size: few; V: TRBV20-1; J: TRBJ1-4; D: .; DNA: TGCACCCTAACGAACAACGAAAAACTGTTTTTT; CDR3: CTLTNNEKLFF
size: .; V: TRBV2; J: TRBJ2-5; D: .; DNA: TGTGCCAGCCGTGCCGGGCAGGGCCAAGAGACCCAGTACTTC; CDR3: CASRAGQGQETQYF
size: .; V: TRBV5-6; J: TRBJ2-1; D: .; DNA: TGTGCCAGCAGCTATACTACCGACTCCCGCGAGCAGTTCTTC; CDR3: CASSYTTDSREQFF
size: .; V: TRBV4-1; J: TRBJ2-7; D: TRBD2; DNA: TGCGCCAGCAGCCAGAGTGCAGCGGGGGCACCCGGGGAGCAGTACTTC; CDR3: CASSQSAAGAPGEQYF
size: few; V: TRBV28; J: TRBJ2-7; D: .; DNA: TGTGCCAGCAGCCCATCCAGCGGCCACGAGCAGTACTTC; CDR3: CASSPSSGHEQYF
size: .; V: TRBV9; J: TRBJ2-3; D: TRBD2; DNA: TGTGCCAGCAGCGTAGGCCTAGCGGGGGGGGCGCAGTATTTT; CDR3: CASSVGLAGGAQYF
size: .; V: TRBV4-1; J: TRBJ2-1; D: .; DNA: TGCGCCAGCACCCAAGGGGTGAGGGGCGTCGAGCAGTTCTTC; CDR3: CASTQGVRGVEQFF
size: .; V: TRBV6-6; J: TRBJ2-3; D: .; DNA: TGTGCCACTGGATCTAGGGCAGATACGCAGTATTTT; CDR3: CATGSRADTQYF
size: few; V: TRBV11-2; J: TRBJ2-3; D: TRBD2; DNA: TGTGCCAGCAGCCCTAGCGGGGGGGACACAGATACGCAGTATTTT; CDR3: CASSPSGGDTDTQYF
size: .; V: TRBV6-5; J: TRBJ2-1; D: .; DNA: TGTGCCAGCTCCCTACGGGCACAGCAATACAATGAGCAGTTCTTC; CDR3: CASSLRAQQYNEQFF
size: few; V: TRBV7-8; J: TRBJ1-5; D: TRBD1; DNA: TGTGCCAGCAGCTCGAGGGGCAGGGGGAGGCATCAGCCCCAGCATTTT; CDR3: CASSSRGRGRHQPQHF
size: few; V: TRBV30; J: TRBJ1-1; D: .; DNA: TGTGCCTGGAGTTTGGGTCGGACGAACACTGAAGCTTTCTTT; CDR3: CAWSLGRTNTEAFF
size: .; V: TRBV11-3; J: TRBJ2-3; D: .; DNA: TGTGCCAGCAGCTTAGGTACAGGGATGGGAGATACGCAGTATTTT; CDR3: CASSLGTGMGDTQYF
size: few; V: TRBV7-6; J: TRBJ2-4; D: .; DNA: TGTGCCAGCAGCTTAGTCGGGATAGCCAAAAACATTCAGTACTTC; CDR3: CASSLVGIAKNIQYF
size: .; V: TRBV6-5; J: TRBJ2-3; D: .; DNA: TGTGCCAGCAGTTTGGGAGCTGCCACAGATACGCAGTATTTT; CDR3: CASSLGAATDTQYF
size: few; V: TRBV30; J: TRBJ1-5; D: .; DNA: TGTGCCTGGAGTGTACAGGGATTAAATCAGCCCCAGCATTTT; CDR3: CAWSVQGLNQPQHF
size: .; V: TRBV11-1; J: TRBJ1-2; D: .; DNA: TGTGCCAGCAGCCTTCAGCCTCCCTATGGCTACACCTTC; CDR3: CASSLQPPYGYTF
size: .; V: TRBV6-5; J: TRBJ2-5; D: TRBD1; DNA: TGTGCCAGTAGTTGGACAGGTCAAGAGACCCAGTACTTC; CDR3: CASSWTGQETQYF
size: .; V: TRBV27; J: TRBJ2-3; D: .; DNA: TGTGCCAGCAGTCCATCCGTCTCCCCCGGGGGCACAGATACGCAGTATTTT; CDR3: CASSPSVSPGGTDTQYF
size: .; V: TRBV29-1; J: TRBJ2-1; D: TRBD2; DNA: TGCAGCGGCCTCGGGACTAGGTCCTACAATGAGCAGTTCTTC; CDR3: CSGLGTRSYNEQFF
size: .; V: TRBV7-2; J: TRBJ2-4; D: TRBD2; DNA: TGTGCCAGCAGCCCTTTCTACGGGGGAGGGAACATTCAGTACTTC; CDR3: CASSPFYGGGNIQYF
size: .; V: TRBV9; J: TRBJ2-1; D: .; DNA: TGTGCCAGCAGCGTAGACCGGGGCCGATACAATGAGCAGTTCTTC; CDR3: CASSVDRGRYNEQFF
size: few; V: TRBV6-5; J: TRBJ1-6; D: .; DNA: TGTGCCAGCAGGAGGGTCAACAATTCACCCCTCCACTTT; CDR3: CASRRVNNSPLHF
size: .; V: TRBV4-1; J: TRBJ2-7; D: TRBD1; DNA: TGCGCCAGCAGCCTCCCAACGGACAGGGGTGGCGAGCAGTACTTC; CDR3: CASSLPTDRGGEQYF
size: .; V: TRBV27; J: TRBJ1-4; D: .; DNA: TGTGCCAGCAGTGCTCGAGTAGGTGAAAAACTGTTTTTT; CDR3: CASSARVGEKLFF
size: .; V: TRBV7-2; J: TRBJ1-1; D: .; DNA: TGTGCCAGCAGCCCGTCTACAGCGAACACTGAAGCTTTCTTT; CDR3: CASSPSTANTEAFF
size: few; V: TRBV30; J: TRBJ2-1; D: TRBD2; DNA: TGTGCCCATACTAGCGGATCCTACAATGAGCAGTTCTTC; CDR3: CAHTSGSYNEQFF
size: .; V: TRBV5-4; J: TRBJ2-7; D: TRBD2; DNA: TGTGCCAGCAGCTTGTCTAGCGGGGGGGCCTCCTCCTACGAGCAGTACTTC; CDR3: CASSLSSGGASSYEQYF